These 27 T cell receptor beta chains share one sample of origin, sequenced in a study of spatial heterogeneity in lung cancer. Time point described: blood at routine non-recurrence follow-up after resection. TCRdb processed the 5' RACE reads anew with MiXCR; each CDR3 protein has one entry. The sample carries around 29,000 distinct CDR3 sequences, about 10% recorded once. The sequencing used PBMCs, collected at follow-up. The receptors here all came from a female donor with early-stage non-small cell lung cancer.

The chain employs TRBV7-2 and TRBJ2-1, with 8 bases identical to TRBD2. The CDR3 spans 20 residues. Germline loops: CDR1 SGHTA, CDR2 FQGNSA. V was clipped by 1 base and J by 0 bases; unmatched bases: 14. DNA of the CDR3: TGTGCCAGCAGCTTAGAACCACAAGGAGCGGGGGCTAGCTCCTACAATGAGCAGTTCTTC. Translating it yields CASSLEPQGAGASSYNEQFF. Filled out from reference TRBV7-2 and TRBJ2-1, the complete variable domain reads GAGVSQSPSNKVTEKGKDVELRCDPISGHTALYWYRQSLGQGLEFLIYFQGNSAPDKSGLPSDRFSAERTGGSVSTLTIQRTQQEDSAVYLCASSLEPQGAGASSYNEQFFGPGTRLTVL.

The rearrangement links TRBV25-1 to TRBJ1-1, with D possibly TRBD1 on 6 matching bases. V was shortened by 5 bases and J by 0 bases, with 13 bases between the two germline ends. Germline CDR1 MGHDK, CDR2 SYGVNS. The CDR3 is 15 residues long. CDR3: CASSPWDNMNTEAFF. CDR3 bases: TGTGCCAGCAGTCCCTGGGACAACATGAACACTGAAGCTTTCTTT. Complete variable domain (other parts from reference TRBV25-1 and TRBJ1-1): EADIYQTPRYLVIGTGKKITLECSQTMGHDKMYWYQQDPGMELHLIHYSYGVNSTEKGDLSSESTVSRIRTEHFPLTLESARPSHTSQYLCASSPWDNMNTEAFFGQGTRLTVV.

This clonotype was recorded many times. V gene TRBV29-1 combines with J gene TRBJ1-1; perhaps TRBD1 as D (6 bases). Germline CDR1 reads SQVTM; CDR2 reads ANQGSEA. This CDR3 is 13 amino acids long. Trimming took off 4 bases at V and 3 bases at J, with 12 bases between the two ends. CDR3 nucleotides: TGCAGCGTTGGAGGGGGGTTCTACACTGAAGCTTTCTTT. This codes for CSVGGGFYTEAFF. The complete variable domain, with remaining parts taken from reference TRBV29-1 and TRBJ1-1, reads SAVISQKPSRDICQRGTSLTIQCQVDSQVTMMFWYRQQPGQSLTLIATANQGSEATYESGFVIDKFPISRPNLTFSTLTVSNMSPEDSSIYLCSVGGGFYTEAFFGQGTRLTVV.

The V call is TRBV6-4, the J call TRBJ2-3; weak D call: TRBD1 (6 bases). The V end was cut by 6 bases, the J end by 2 bases, with 15 bases between. CDR1 MRHNA and CDR2 SNTAGT come from the germline V gene. The CDR3 loop spans 15 amino acids. The CDR3 is CASSARGRNTDTQYF. CDR3 bases: TGTGCCAGCAGCGCCAGGGGTAGAAACACAGATACGCAGTATTTT.

This clonotype was seen many times. DNA for the CDR3: TGTGCCAGCAGTGACTCGCGCACGGGGGGGAGGGAAGAGACCCAGTACTTC. Residues: CASSDSRTGGREETQYF. The chain combines TRBV6-4 with TRBJ2-5; 8 bases fit TRBD2. The CDR3 consists of 17 residues. J lost 3 bases, V lost 0 bases, and 9 bases had no gene match. Germline loops: CDR1 MRHNA, CDR2 SNTAGT.

The chain uses TRBV27 and TRBJ2-7; 7 nucleotides agree with TRBD2. V trimming: 1 base; J trimming: 2 bases; junction bases outside the gene matches: 5. In germline, CDR1 is MNHEY, CDR2 SMNVEV (reference sequence). This CDR3 comprises 15 residues. The CDR3: CASSLWGGEPYEQYF. The DNA for the CDR3 is TGTGCCAGCAGTTTATGGGGAGGGGAGCCCTACGAGCAGTACTTC.

This chain links TRBV2 with TRBJ1-5; 7 bases align to TRBD1. The CDR3 is made up of 14 amino acids. In germline, CDR1 is SNHLY, CDR2 FYNNEI. The J segment lost 5 bases and the V segment lost 2 bases, leaving 3 bases of the junction unmatched. The CDR3 region has the DNA TGTGCCAGCAGTGAACCTGACAGGGATCAGCCCCAGCATTTT. Translated, it gives CASSEPDRDQPQHF. Complete variable domain (other parts from reference TRBV2 and TRBJ1-5): EPEVTQTPSHQVTQMGQEVILRCVPISNHLYFYWYRQILGQKVEFLVSFYNNEISEKSEIFDDQFSVERPDGSNFTLKIRSTKLEDSAMYFCASSEPDRDQPQHFGDGTRLSIL.

Many counts were recorded for this clonotype. The J gene is TRBJ2-7, the V gene TRBV11-1, with D unclear. The germline gives CDR1 SGHAT, CDR2 FQDESV (reference sequence). The CDR3 sequence is 13 residues long. Trimming stripped 5 bases from V and 7 bases from J, with 15 bases between. The CDR3: CASSHETSTEQYF. DNA of the CDR3: TGTGCCAGCAGCCATGAGACGAGTACAGAGCAGTACTTC. Full variable domain (rest looked up from reference TRBV11-1 and TRBJ2-7): EAEVAQSPRYKITEKSQAVAFWCDPISGHATLYWYRQILGQGPELLVQFQDESVVDDSQLPKDRFSAERLKGVDSTLKIQPAELGDSAMYLCASSHETSTEQYFGPGTRLTVT.

This clonotype was seen repeatedly, ten times or more. The V and J genes are TRBV28 and TRBJ1-4; weak D call: TRBD1 (6 bases). Trimming left V 3 bases short and J 8 bases short, with 13 bases between. Germline CDR1 and CDR2: MDHEN and SYDVKM. This CDR3 is 14 amino acids long. The CDR3 DNA reads as TGTGCCAGCAGTTTGGGCGGGGGGCCAGAAAAACTGTTTTTT. It codes for CASSLGGGPEKLFF.

The sample holds a few counts of this clonotype. V gene TRBV29-1 combines with J gene TRBJ1-1, with D possibly matching TRBD1 (5 bases). Germline CDR1 reads SQVTM; CDR2 reads ANQGSEA. The V gene lost 0 bases and the J gene lost 1 base, with 9 bases spanning the gap. This CDR3 has 14 amino acids. The CDR3 here is CSVEEGPKNTEAFF. The CDR3 region has the DNA TGCAGCGTTGAAGAGGGACCGAAGAACACTGAAGCTTTCTTT. Looking up the rest from reference TRBV29-1 and TRBJ1-1 gives the full variable domain: SAVISQKPSRDICQRGTSLTIQCQVDSQVTMMFWYRQQPGQSLTLIATANQGSEATYESGFVIDKFPISRPNLTFSTLTVSNMSPEDSSIYLCSVEEGPKNTEAFFGQGTRLTVV.

This clonotype was picked up a small number of times. The chain links TRBV6-2 or TRBV6-3 to TRBJ2-7, with 9 bases aligning to TRBD1. The CDR3 is made up of 17 amino acids. The V gene end was trimmed by 2 bases and the J gene end by 0 bases; junction bases not matched to a gene: 8. Per the germline V gene, CDR1 is MNHEY and CDR2 is SVGEGT. The CDR3 here is CASSYGTGISFSYEQYF. CDR3 sequence (DNA): TGTGCCAGCAGTTACGGGACAGGGATCTCATTCTCCTACGAGCAGTACTTC.

The chain has TRBV5-1 and TRBJ2-6, with a possible D match to TRBD2 (5 bases). Germline V gene sequence: CDR1 SGHRS, CDR2 YFSETQ. V lost 6 bases and J 0 bases, leaving 7 bases between the germline ends. There are 14 residues in the CDR3. The chain's CDR3 is CASKGSSGANVLTF. Here the CDR3 DNA reads TGCGCCAGCAAAGGGAGCTCTGGGGCCAACGTCCTGACTTTC.

The table lists this clonotype with many counts. The chain has TRBV11-2 and TRBJ2-7; D is uncertain. V shed 0 bases and J shed 5 bases, with 8 bases lying between them. CDR1 is SGHAT and CDR2 is FQNNGV in the germline V gene. The CDR3 runs 13 residues. The CDR3 loop reads CASSLDQSDEQYF. Here the CDR3 DNA reads TGTGCCAGCAGCTTAGATCAGTCGGACGAGCAGTACTTC.

This clonotype was counted many times. The V and J genes are TRBV10-3 and TRBJ2-3; 7 positions match TRBD2. This CDR3 is built from 14 residues. Germline values: CDR1 ENHRY, CDR2 SYGVKD. Germline trimming cut 5 bases from V and 5 bases from J; bases unmatched to any gene: 7. Here the CDR3 DNA reads TGTGCCATCAGTCGGGGGGACGCGGGAGATACGCAGTATTTT. Translation: CAISRGDAGDTQYF.

This clonotype has more than one count but fewer than ten. J is TRBJ2-7 and V is TRBV27; D call uncertain. This CDR3 contains 14 residues. From germline, CDR1 is MNHEY and CDR2 SMNVEV (reference sequence). Trimming shortened V by 6 bases and J by 2 bases, and 14 bases separated the two germline ends. CDR3 in DNA: TGTGCCAGCAGCCCTCTTGGGCGAACCTACGAGCAGTACTTC. It is translated as CASSPLGRTYEQYF.

This rearrangement joins TRBV29-1 to TRBJ2-5, with unresolved D. The CDR3 has 12 residues. Germline-derived CDR1 and CDR2 are SQVTM and ANQGSEA. V lost 4 bases, J lost 3 bases, and 9 bases lay in between. In DNA, the CDR3 is TGCAGCGTTGGAGACCCAAAAGAGACCCAGTACTTC. Translating gives CSVGDPKETQYF.

The table lists this clonotype with a few counts. This rearrangement joins TRBV14 to TRBJ1-1; the D gene is possibly TRBD1 (5 bases). Germline V CDR1 and CDR2: SGHDN, FVKESK. CDR3 size: 14 residues. Trimming removed 0 bases at V and 6 bases at J, with 11 bases between. The CDR3: CASSQELKGAEAFF. The CDR3, as DNA: TGTGCCAGCAGCCAAGAGCTGAAAGGGGCTGAAGCTTTCTTT.

The chain is built from TRBV28 and TRBJ1-4, with 7 bases lining up with TRBD1. Unmatched junction bases numbered 8, after V lost 5 bases and J lost 8 bases. CDR3 length equals 14 residues. CDR1 is MDHEN and CDR2 is SYDVKM in the germline V gene. In nucleotides, the CDR3 is TGTGCCAGCAGTAGTACAGGGGTTTGGGAAAAACTGTTTTTT. Protein sequence: CASSSTGVWEKLFF.

This clonotype was detected only once. The gene calls are TRBV4-3 and TRBJ2-7; D is ambiguous. Looked up from germline, CDR1 is LGHNA and CDR2 is YSLEER. The germline V and J ends were trimmed by 0 bases and 1 base, with 7 bases remaining between them. The CDR3 has 14 amino acids. CDR3 amino acids: CASSQDRTSYEQYF. DNA for the CDR3: TGCGCCAGCAGCCAAGATCGTACATCCTACGAGCAGTACTTC.

This clonotype was counted many times. The chain joins TRBV29-1 to TRBJ2-7; D is possibly TRBD1 (6 bases). V was cut by 3 bases and J by 4 bases, with 25 bases left in between. This CDR3 region has 17 residues. Germline-derived CDR1 and CDR2 are SQVTM and ANQGSEA. CDR3 loop: CSVEAKGTSGMRYEQYF. CDR3 DNA: TGCAGCGTTGAGGCTAAAGGGACATCTGGGATGCGTTACGAGCAGTACTTC.

Here the CDR3 reads CASSLSGINEKLFF. CDR3 bases: TGTGCCAGCAGTTTATCAGGGATTAATGAAAAACTGTTTTTT. V is TRBV28 and J is TRBJ1-4; perhaps TRBD1 as D (5 bases). Germline V CDR1 and CDR2: MDHEN, SYDVKM. Deletions cut 1 base from V and 4 bases from J, with 7 bases between. This CDR3 region has 14 residues.

This clonotype was found a few times. This rearrangement joins TRBV9 to TRBJ2-3; D is undetermined. Trimming stripped 3 bases from V and 2 bases from J, with 4 bases between. Germline assignment: CDR1 SGDLS and CDR2 YYNGEE. This CDR3 spans 12 amino acids. In nucleotides, the CDR3 is TGTGCCAGCAGCGAGACCACAGATACGCAGTATTTT. Amino acid sequence: CASSETTDTQYF.

This clonotype was recorded many times. This sequence joins TRBV7-8 and TRBJ2-7; 9 positions match TRBD2. This CDR3 comprises 14 residues. The germline CDR1 and CDR2 sequences are SGHVS and FQNEAQ. J lost 3 bases, V lost 5 bases, and 5 bases had no gene match. The CDR3 DNA is TGTGCCAGCAGCCCGTCTAGCGGGGACTACGAGCAGTACTTC. Translation gives CASSPSSGDYEQYF. Using reference TRBV7-8 and TRBJ2-7 for the parts outside the CDR3, the full variable domain is GAGVSQSPRYKVAKRGQDVALRCDPISGHVSLFWYQQALGQGPEFLTYFQNEAQLDKSGLPSDRFFAERPEGSVSTLKIQRTQQEDSAVYLCASSPSSGDYEQYFGPGTRLTVT.

The chain has TRBV7-2 and TRBJ2-2; D may be TRBD1 (6 bases). Germline V gene data show CDR1 as SGHTA and CDR2 as FQGNSA. CDR3 length: 16 amino acids. The ends were cut back, 4 bases at V and 1 base at J, with 13 bases in the middle. CDR3 sequence (DNA): TGTGCCAGCAGCTCCCCGACAGGCCGGAACACCGGGGAGCTGTTTTTT. Translating gives CASSSPTGRNTGELFF. Supplemented by reference TRBV7-2 and TRBJ2-2, the full variable domain reads GAGVSQSPSNKVTEKGKDVELRCDPISGHTALYWYRQSLGQGLEFLIYFQGNSAPDKSGLPSDRFSAERTGGSVSTLTIQRTQQEDSAVYLCASSSPTGRNTGELFFGEGSRLTVL.

The V call is TRBV6-6, the J call TRBJ2-3; TRBD2 matches 14 bases. V lost 4 bases and J lost 1; bases outside the gene matches: 16. The germline CDR1 and CDR2 sequences are MNHNY and SVGAGI (reference sequence). The CDR3 contains 21 residues. DNA for the CDR3: TGTGCCAGCAGTTCCCAAGACGAGGGACTAGCGGGGGTTTTAGGCACAGATACGCAGTATTTT. Translated, it gives CASSSQDEGLAGVLGTDTQYF.

The chain couples TRBV4-3 to TRBJ1-3; 8 nucleotides line up with TRBD1. Unmatched junction bases numbered 2, after V lost 4 bases and J lost 0 bases. CDR1 and CDR2 from the germline V gene are LGHNA and YSLEER. This CDR3 has 15 amino acids. This chain's CDR3 is CASSRTGGSGNTIYF. The CDR3 DNA reads as TGCGCCAGCAGCCGAACAGGGGGCTCTGGAAACACCATATATTTT.

This clonotype was recorded many times. The V gene is TRBV7-8, the J gene TRBJ2-2; possible D gene TRBD2, 6 bases. V shed 1 base and J shed 3 bases, with 12 bases lying between them. This CDR3 has 16 amino acids. CDR1 and CDR2 from the germline V gene are SGHVS and FQNEAQ. CDR3 sequence: CASSLGTGSYTGELFF. The CDR3 DNA reads TGTGCCAGCAGCTTAGGTACCGGGAGTTACACCGGGGAGCTGTTTTTT. Complete variable domain (other parts from reference TRBV7-8 and TRBJ2-2): GAGVSQSPRYKVAKRGQDVALRCDPISGHVSLFWYQQALGQGPEFLTYFQNEAQLDKSGLPSDRFFAERPEGSVSTLKIQRTQQEDSAVYLCASSLGTGSYTGELFFGEGSRLTVL.